These 18 T cell receptor beta chains were all obtained from the same sample, sequenced in a study of blood T cells in healthy people across ages. Through a sample-barcoded 5' primer and a J-beta primer mix, a second PCR was run for 7 to 11 cycles. TCRdb itself ran the 5' RACE reads through MiXCR, one entry per CDR3 protein. In the table there are 1.5 million to 1.8 million distinct CDR3 sequences, roughly 43% of which are singletons. Specimen: blood. The receptors were sampled from a young woman in good health.

The genes are TRBV20-1 and TRBJ2-3; 8 positions match TRBD2. V was clipped by 1 base and J by 3 bases; unmatched bases: 6. The length of the CDR3 is 15 residues. The germline V gene encodes CDR1 DFQATT and CDR2 SNEGSKA (reference sequence). CDR3 protein: CSARGGAGVTDTQYF. The CDR3 DNA is TGCAGTGCTAGAGGTGGAGCGGGGGTTACAGATACGCAGTATTTT.

At least ten counts were recorded for this clonotype. The rearrangement uses TRBV5-1 and TRBJ2-3; D is unresolved. Germline-derived CDR1 and CDR2 are SGHRS and YFSETQ. The CDR3 covers 13 residues. V was cut by 1 base and J by 5 bases, with 8 bases left in between. CDR3 protein: CASSLKGGDTQYF. The DNA for the CDR3 is TGCGCCAGCAGCTTGAAGGGTGGAGATACGCAGTATTTT.

On this clonotype: One end of the junction varies from germline; a read error may be responsible. V and J are TRBV20-1 and TRBJ1-5, with D possibly matching TRBD1 (6 bases). The CDR3 is made up of 14 amino acids. Germline V gives CDR1 DFQATT, CDR2 SNEGSKA (reference sequence). The CDR3 DNA reads TGCAGTGCGAAACCAGGGGTTTCGGATCAGCCTCAGCATTTT. This gives the protein CSAKPGVSDQPQHF.

This clonotype was counted between two and nine times. The V call is TRBV4-1, the J call TRBJ1-4, with 10 bases matching TRBD1. CDR1 and CDR2 from the germline V gene are MGHRA and YSYEKL. The CDR3 runs 17 residues. After removal of 6 bases from V and 1 base from J, the junction contained 8 bases not matched to a gene. In DNA form, the CDR3 reads TGCGCCAGCAGGCGACAGGGGGCAGGGGAAACTAATGAAAAACTGTTTTTT. As protein: CASRRQGAGETNEKLFF.

The genes are TRBV9 and TRBJ2-2, with 7 nucleotides matching TRBD1. Per the germline V gene, CDR1 is SGDLS and CDR2 is YYNGEE. Trimming removed 0 bases from V and 3 bases from J; junction bases left unmatched: 2. CDR3 length equals 15 residues. The chain's CDR3 is CASSVGDRDTGELFF. In DNA form, the CDR3 reads TGTGCCAGCAGCGTAGGGGACAGAGACACCGGGGAGCTGTTTTTT.

The chain is built from TRBV2 and TRBJ2-3, with 14 bases aligning to TRBD2. The trim removed 11 bases at V and 4 bases at J, leaving 5 bases unmatched. CDR1 and CDR2 (germline): SNHLY, FYNNEI. The CDR3 sequence is 14 residues long. In DNA form, the CDR3 reads TGTGCCCGAGGACTAGCGGGGGGTCCAGATACGCAGTATTTT. Protein sequence: CARGLAGGPDTQYF.

This clonotype was seen only a few times. The chain combines TRBV11-2 with TRBJ2-7; D might be TRBD1 (6 bases). Germline V gene lookup returns CDR1 SGHAT and CDR2 FQNNGV. The CDR3 has 18 residues. V lost 0 bases and J lost 2, with 20 bases in between. CDR3 in amino acids: CASSLDMMLIRGPYEQYF. DNA of the CDR3: TGTGCCAGCAGCTTAGATATGATGCTTATCAGGGGCCCCTACGAGCAGTACTTC.

In this sample, this clonotype turned up a few times. This CDR3 is CASSARTSGHTGELFF. CDR3 in DNA: TGTGCCAGCAGCGCAAGGACTAGCGGGCACACCGGGGAGCTGTTTTTT. V usage is TRBV9 and J usage is TRBJ2-2, with TRBD2 matching over 11 bases. CDR3 length equals 16 residues. The V segment lost 3 bases and the J segment 3 bases; nucleotides outside the gene matches: 4. CDR1 is SGDLS, CDR2 YYNGEE, per germline.

This chain joins TRBV12-3 or TRBV12-4 and TRBJ2-1; D is tentatively TRBD1 or TRBD2 (5 bases each). V lost 1 base, J lost 4 bases, and 14 bases lay in between. The CDR3 is 16 residues long. The CDR3 nucleotides read TGTGCCAGCAGTTTAGAGGGGAGCCCCTCTTACAATGAGCAGTTCTTC. This sequence encodes CASSLEGSPSYNEQFF.

A note on this clonotype: The germline gene is not matched at one end of the junction; a read error may be the cause. The chain combines TRBV28 with TRBJ2-7; 7 nucleotides agree with TRBD1. The CDR3 sequence is 14 residues long. Germline V lookup: CDR1 MDHEN, CDR2 SYDVKM. The CDR3 sequence is CTSSLQTGIYEQYF. CDR3 coding DNA: TGTACCAGCAGCCTCCAGACAGGGATCTACGAGCAGTACTTC. The entire variable domain, with the rest obtained from reference TRBV28 and TRBJ2-7, is as follows: DVKVTQSSRYLVKRTGEKVFLECVQDMDHENMFWYRQDPGLGLRLIYFSYDVKMKEKGDIPEGYSVSREKKERFSLILESASTNQTSMYLCTSSLQTGIYEQYFGPGTRLTVT.

The chain recombines TRBV5-1 with TRBJ1-4; 10 nucleotides agree with TRBD1. The germline V gene encodes CDR1 SGHRS and CDR2 YFSETQ. The CDR3 contains 15 residues. V gave up 4 bases and J gave up 7 bases; unmatched junction bases: 7. The DNA for the CDR3 is TGCGCCAGCAGCACCACCGGGACAGGGGTTGAAAAACTGTTTTTT. Encoded protein: CASSTTGTGVEKLFF.

This clonotype has a handful of counts. The chain carries TRBV20-1 and TRBJ2-3; 7 bases agree with TRBD2. The CDR3 spans 14 residues. V lost 5 bases and J lost 2; bases outside the gene matches: 7. Per germline, CDR1 DFQATT and CDR2 SNEGSKA (reference sequence). The CDR3 here is CSAGAGEPTDTQYF. The CDR3 bases are TGCAGTGCTGGGGCGGGGGAGCCCACAGATACGCAGTATTTT.

This clonotype was counted a few times. The chain carries TRBV15 and TRBJ2-3; 10 bases are shared with TRBD2. Germline V gives CDR1 LNHNV, CDR2 YYDKDF (reference sequence). The CDR3 has 16 residues. With V trimmed by 5 bases and J by 0 bases, 5 bases remained unmatched. The DNA for the CDR3 is TGTGCCACCAGCGGTTGGACTAGCGGCAGCACAGATACGCAGTATTTT. Residues: CATSGWTSGSTDTQYF.

This clonotype was observed a few times. The V gene is TRBV5-6, the J gene TRBJ1-2, with 7 bases aligning to TRBD1. The V and J ends lost 4 bases and 5 bases, in that order; junction bases with no gene match: 17. The CDR3 is 17 residues long. CDR1 is SGHDT and CDR2 is YYEEEE in the germline V gene. This chain's CDR3 is CASSLPTRDSSAYGYTF. CDR3 coding DNA: TGTGCCAGCAGCCTCCCAACCCGGGACAGCTCAGCGTATGGCTACACCTTC.

To note about this clonotype: A much larger clone differs from this one at a single base, so this may be a read error. The chain is built from TRBV4-2 and TRBJ1-1; D possibly corresponds to TRBD1 (5 bases). This CDR3 has 13 amino acids. Germline CDR1 reads LGHNA; CDR2 reads YNFKEQ. CDR3 in DNA: TGTGCCAGCAGCCATCCCGGGACGGGTGAAACTTTCTTT. As protein: CASSHPGTGETFF.

V and J are TRBV4-1 and TRBJ2-6; possibly TRBD1 for D (5 bases). The CDR3 is made up of 15 amino acids. Trimming stripped 6 bases from V and 4 bases from J, with 13 bases between. CDR1 MGHRA and CDR2 YSYEKL come from the germline V gene. The CDR3 protein is CASSHSGFGANVLTF. In DNA form, the CDR3 reads TGCGCCAGCAGTCACTCAGGGTTCGGGGCCAACGTCCTGACTTTC.

The chain combines TRBV9 with TRBJ2-7; 14 bases map to TRBD2. Germline CDR1 SGDLS, CDR2 YYNGEE. The ends lost 0 bases at V and 5 bases at J; junction bases unmatched: 7. This CDR3 comprises 17 residues. CDR3 loop: CASSVATGTSGSDEQYF. Written as DNA, the CDR3 is TGTGCCAGCAGCGTAGCTACCGGGACTAGCGGGAGCGACGAGCAGTACTTC.

The J gene is TRBJ2-1, the V gene TRBV5-1, with 7 bases identical to TRBD1. The V gene's germline CDR1 is SGHRS and CDR2 YFSETQ. There are 13 residues in the CDR3. The V segment lost 5 bases and the J segment 8 bases; nucleotides outside the gene matches: 7. The CDR3 bases are TGCGCCAGCAGTCGAGGGGGCGGTGATGAGCAGTTCTTC. Its protein is CASSRGGGDEQFF.